One and the same sample provided the 29 T cell receptor beta chains below, sequenced in a study of blood T cells in healthy people across ages. The authors ran a second PCR of about 7 to 12 cycles using a sample-barcoded 5' primer and a J-beta primer mix. TCRdb re-derived calls from the 5' RACE reads in MiXCR, one entry per CDR3 protein. The sample records roughly 700,000 distinct CDR3 sequences, roughly 32% being singletons. Sequencing was done on a sample of blood. Receptors were obtained from a woman of 80 years or more in good health.

As for this clonotype: A much larger clone lies one base from this, so it may be a read error. The CDR3 loop reads CASSPETGTDMQYF. The CDR3 DNA sequence: TGTGCCAGCTCACCAGAGACAGGGACAGATATGCAGTATTTT. The V and J genes are TRBV18 and TRBJ2-3, with TRBD1 identical over 7 bases. Germline V gene data show CDR1 as KGHSH and CDR2 as LQKENI. The CDR3 is 14 amino acids.

There are a few counts of this clonotype. The rearrangement joins TRBV7-8 to TRBJ2-1; tentative D call: TRBD1 (6 bases). The ends were cut back, 4 bases at V and 10 bases at J, with 23 bases in the middle. Germline CDR1 reads SGHVS; CDR2 reads FQNEAQ. The CDR3 sequence is 16 residues long. The CDR3 spells CASSSGRGSSSYEQFF. The CDR3 DNA sequence: TGTGCCAGCAGCTCCGGAAGGGGGTCCAGCTCCTACGAGCAGTTCTTC.

This clonotype was counted ten times or more. V gene TRBV5-1 combines with J gene TRBJ2-6, with D hard to call. V lost 0 bases and J 1 base, leaving 14 bases between the germline ends. The CDR3 is 18 amino acids. Germline values: CDR1 SGHRS, CDR2 YFSETQ. CDR3 nucleotides: TGCGCCAGCAGCTTGGAAGGGCCCGGGTCGTCTGGGGCCAACGTCCTGACTTTC. It translates to CASSLEGPGSSGANVLTF.

In this sample, this clonotype turned up many times. The chain combines TRBV6-2 or TRBV6-3 with TRBJ1-2; no clear D. The CDR3 contains 12 residues. The germline CDR1 and CDR2 sequences are MNHEY and SVGEGT. V dropped 6 bases and J dropped 4 bases, with 9 bases sitting between them. CDR3 residues: CASRLRTYGYTF. The CDR3 DNA is TGTGCCAGCAGGCTCAGAACCTATGGCTACACCTTC.

This clonotype was observed a few times. This may come from a read error, since a much larger clone is one base off. V usage is TRBV29-1 and J usage is TRBJ2-1, with TRBD2 as a possible D gene (5 bases). V lost 7 bases to trimming and J lost 5 bases, with 12 bases between them. The CDR3 covers 12 residues. Germline V lookup: CDR1 SQVTM, CDR2 ANQGSEA. DNA for the CDR3: TGCAGCGGTGACGGGGTCAACAATGAGCAGTTCTTC. This encodes CSGDGVNNEQFF.

This clonotype was observed at least ten times. The J gene is TRBJ2-7, the V gene TRBV7-8, with TRBD2 matching 12 bases. Germline V CDR1 and CDR2: SGHVS, FQNEAQ. The V and J ends lost 4 bases and 4 bases, in that order; junction bases with no gene match: 11. There are 17 residues in the CDR3. The DNA of the CDR3 is TGTGCCAGCAGCTCGCAATTACTAGCGGGGGGCCTGTACGAGCAGTACTTC. Translation: CASSSQLLAGGLYEQYF. Looking up the rest from reference TRBV7-8 and TRBJ2-7 gives the full variable domain: GAGVSQSPRYKVAKRGQDVALRCDPISGHVSLFWYQQALGQGPEFLTYFQNEAQLDKSGLPSDRFFAERPEGSVSTLKIQRTQQEDSAVYLCASSSQLLAGGLYEQYFGPGTRLTVT.

The V gene is TRBV7-2, the J gene TRBJ1-5; TRBD1 might be the D (5 bases). CDR1 and CDR2 from the germline V gene are SGHTA and FQGNSA. V shed 3 bases and J shed 0 bases, with 12 bases lying between them. This CDR3 is built from 16 residues. The CDR3 nucleotides read TGTGCCAGCAGCTTCACGGGGCAGTATAGCAATCAGCCCCAGCATTTT. Protein product: CASSFTGQYSNQPQHF.

This clonotype came up many times. The J gene is TRBJ2-3, the V gene TRBV20-1, with 9 positions matching TRBD2. V was pared by 0 bases and J by 0 bases, with 10 bases of the junction left unmatched. The CDR3 is 18 residues long. CDR1 is DFQATT, CDR2 SNEGSKA, per germline (reference sequence). The CDR3 DNA reads as TGCAGTGCTAGAGATAATAGGCGGGGGGGCTGGAGCACAGATACGCAGTATTTT. Amino acids: CSARDNRRGGWSTDTQYF.

This clonotype was picked up many times. CDR3 in DNA: TGTGCCAGCAGTTCACCAGGGAACCCCTATGGCTACACCTTC. Protein product: CASSSPGNPYGYTF. The V gene is TRBV28, the J gene TRBJ1-2, with a tentative D call TRBD1 (5 bases). Germline V lookup: CDR1 MDHEN, CDR2 SYDVKM. V was pared by 4 bases and J by 4 bases, with 13 bases between. The length of the CDR3 is 14 residues.

This clonotype was picked up many times. The V gene is TRBV20-1, the J gene TRBJ1-5; a possible D gene is TRBD1 (5 bases). This CDR3 is built from 14 residues. The germline V and J ends were trimmed by 3 bases and 11 bases, with 20 bases remaining between them. CDR1 is DFQATT, CDR2 SNEGSKA, per germline (reference sequence). In DNA, the CDR3 is TGCAGTGCTAGGCCCCACTTAGGGGCAGTGGCCCAGCATTTT. Amino acid sequence: CSARPHLGAVAQHF.

This clonotype was seen repeatedly, ten times or more. The rearrangement uses TRBV21-1 and TRBJ1-2; TRBD1 was called by the table and not checked on the DNA. TRBV21-1 is given as a pseudogene. The CDR3 is made up of 15 amino acids. The CDR3 reads CASSNEGGGDYGYTF. The CDR3 DNA reads as TGTGCCAGCAGCAATGAGGGGGGGGGTGACTATGGCTACACCTTC.

The gene calls are TRBV6-2 or TRBV6-3 and TRBJ2-3, with TRBD2 as a possible D gene (5 bases). V was shortened by 5 bases and J by 7 bases, with 10 bases between the two germline ends. The length of the CDR3 is 12 residues. Germline CDR1 reads MNHEY; CDR2 reads SVGEGT. This CDR3 reads CASSRGRNTQYF. The CDR3 DNA reads TGTGCCAGCAGTAGAGGGAGAAATACGCAGTATTTT.

This clonotype was detected only a few times. The chain is built from TRBV5-6 and TRBJ1-6, with no clear D. There are 16 residues in the CDR3. The V end was cut by 4 bases, the J end by 7 bases, with 18 bases between. Germline V gene lookup returns CDR1 SGHDT and CDR2 YYEEEE. The CDR3 sequence is CASSPSGREGNSPLHF. The CDR3 bases are TGTGCCAGCAGCCCGAGCGGTAGGGAAGGAAATTCACCCCTCCACTTT.

The gene calls are TRBV7-2 and TRBJ1-6; TRBD1 is a possible D gene (5 bases). The CDR3 extends over 14 amino acids. The germline gives CDR1 SGHTA, CDR2 FQGNSA. V lost 7 bases and J lost 7, with 14 bases in between. In DNA form, the CDR3 reads TGTGCCAGCACCGTCGGGGCACGGAATTCACCCCTCCACTTT. Residues: CASTVGARNSPLHF. The full variable domain, with the rest looked up from reference TRBV7-2 and TRBJ1-6, is GAGVSQSPSNKVTEKGKDVELRCDPISGHTALYWYRQSLGQGLEFLIYFQGNSAPDKSGLPSDRFSAERTGGSVSTLTIQRTQQEDSAVYLCASTVGARNSPLHFGNGTRLTVT.

In its sample, this clonotype was seen many times. This chain uses TRBV20-1 with TRBJ2-1; D is unclear. The V gene's germline CDR1 is DFQATT and CDR2 SNEGSKA (reference sequence). V was cut by 0 bases and J by 8 bases, with 8 bases left in between. This CDR3 has 12 residues. The CDR3 nucleotides read TGCAGTGCTAGAGAGGACGGGTATGAGCAGTTCTTC. Protein sequence: CSAREDGYEQFF.

With regard to this clonotype: This may come from a read error, since a much larger clone is one base off. Lacking the conserved final phenylalanine or tryptophan, this CDR3 likely reflects a read error. The gene calls are TRBV25-1 and TRBJ1-2, with D possibly TRBD1 on 6 matching bases. V lost 5 bases, J lost 7 bases, and 14 bases lay in between. The CDR3 consists of 13 residues. Germline-derived CDR1 and CDR2 are MGHDK and SYGVNS. The CDR3 coding sequence is TGTGCCAGCAGTACTACAGGGAATAGTGGCTACACCGTC. Translation: CASSTTGNSGYTV.

This clonotype appeared once. A much larger clone differs by one base, so this may be a read error. This chain uses TRBV3-1 with TRBJ2-7; the match to TRBD2 covers 8 bases. V lost 4 bases and J lost 3; bases outside the gene matches: 8. The CDR3 consists of 15 residues. Germline values: CDR1 LGHDT, CDR2 YNNKEL (reference sequence). DNA of the CDR3: TGTGCCAGCAGCCTTCGCGGGGGGATGAGCTACGAGCAGTACTTC. The encoded protein is CASSLRGGMSYEQYF.

The rearrangement links TRBV20-1 to TRBJ2-1, with 9 bases aligning to TRBD2. Germline-derived CDR1 and CDR2 are DFQATT and SNEGSKA (reference sequence). This CDR3 is 15 amino acids long. The V gene end was trimmed by 2 bases and the J gene end by 9 bases; junction bases not matched to a gene: 11. In DNA, the CDR3 is TGCAGTGCTAGACGAGGGCTAGCGGGACCCAGTGAGCAGTTCTTC. Residues: CSARRGLAGPSEQFF.

At least ten counts were recorded for this clonotype. CDR3 in amino acids: CASSFGQGGYNEQFF. CDR3 sequence (DNA): TGTGCCAGCAGCTTCGGACAGGGGGGGTACAATGAGCAGTTCTTC. The rearrangement links TRBV6-1 to TRBJ2-1, with 10 positions matching TRBD1. CDR1 is MNHNS, CDR2 SASEGT, per germline. The CDR3 runs 15 residues. Losses at the gene ends were 6 bases for V and 4 bases for J; bases not matched to a gene: 6.

The J gene is TRBJ2-2, the V gene TRBV21-1; TRBD1, the D gene given by the table, was not confirmed from the DNA. TRBV21-1 is a pseudogene locus. This CDR3 spans 15 amino acids. The CDR3 DNA follows: TGTGCCAGCAGTAAGGGGGCAGGGTGGACCGGGGAGCTGTTTTTT. It specifies CASSKGAGWTGELFF.

In this sample, this clonotype turned up many times. The J gene is TRBJ1-6, the V gene TRBV28; weak D call: TRBD1 (6 bases). Germline CDR1 MDHEN, CDR2 SYDVKM. The CDR3 runs to 15 residues. V shed 5 bases and J shed 0 bases, with 8 bases lying between them. The CDR3 DNA reads as TGTGCCAGCAGTCCGGACAGCTCCTATAATTCACCCCTCCACTTT. It encodes CASSPDSSYNSPLHF.

This clonotype was counted ten times or more. This chain uses TRBV3-1 with TRBJ2-3, with a weak D call TRBD2 (7 bases). The CDR3 runs to 16 residues. Trimming removed 1 base at V and 6 bases at J, with 17 bases between. Germline V CDR1 and CDR2: LGHDT, YNNKEL (reference sequence). The CDR3 DNA follows: TGTGCCAGCAGCCAAGGTACGGGGGGCCTCGCGGATACGCAGTATTTT. Its protein product is CASSQGTGGLADTQYF.

This chain links TRBV12-3 or TRBV12-4 with TRBJ2-1; D assignment may be TRBD1 or TRBD2 (6 bases each). V was clipped by 7 bases and J by 8 bases, with 15 bases between them. The CDR3 loop spans 13 amino acids. The DNA of the CDR3 is TGTGCCAGCAAGGGGGGCCATTGGGATGAGCAGTTCTTC. Residues: CASKGGHWDEQFF.

Points on this clonotype: The CDR3 carries no conserved terminal phenylalanine or tryptophan, so it likely arises from a read error. V usage is TRBV6-1 and J usage is TRBJ2-3; 11 nucleotides align to TRBD1. Germline CDR1 is MNHNS and CDR2 is SASEGT. The CDR3 runs to 15 residues. With 6 bases clipped from V and 8 bases from J, the junction kept 10 bases outside the gene matches. The DNA of the CDR3 is TGTGCCAGCAGCCAAGGGACAGGGGGGGCAGGTACGCAGTATTGT. As protein: CASSQGTGGAGTQYC.

This clonotype was detected only a few times. The rearrangement links TRBV20-1 to TRBJ2-2; D might be TRBD1 or TRBD2, each matching 5 bases. From germline, CDR1 is DFQATT and CDR2 SNEGSKA (reference sequence). This CDR3 contains 14 residues. V lost 2 bases and J 7 bases, leaving 14 bases between the germline ends. CDR3: CSARHRGRSGELFF. The DNA for the CDR3 is TGCAGTGCTAGACATAGGGGACGTAGCGGGGAGCTGTTTTTT.

The table lists this clonotype with a few counts. A read error may explain this, as a much larger clone is one base away. The CDR3 loop reads CASSWRLLDTEAFF. The CDR3 DNA reads as TGCGCCAGCAGCTGGAGGTTGTTGGACACTGAAGCTTTCTTT. The chain uses TRBV5-1 and TRBJ1-1, with D uncertain. Between the trimmed V and J ends, which lost 3 bases and 3 bases, there was a span of 12 bases. Germline values: CDR1 SGHRS, CDR2 YFSETQ. The CDR3 loop spans 14 amino acids.

This clonotype was recorded at least ten times. The gene calls are TRBV6-1 and TRBJ1-6; D is possibly TRBD1 (5 bases). V dropped 6 bases and J dropped 9 bases, with 12 bases sitting between them. Germline lookup yields CDR1 MNHNS and CDR2 SASEGT. This CDR3 region has 13 residues. The CDR3 here is CASSLTEPSPLHF. Here the CDR3 DNA reads TGTGCCAGCAGCCTGACAGAGCCTTCACCCCTCCACTTT.

The chain has TRBV20-1 and TRBJ2-7; the D is unclear. The germline V gene encodes CDR1 DFQATT and CDR2 SNEGSKA (reference sequence). Trimming cost V 6 bases and J 4 bases, with 13 bases left between them. There are 12 residues in the CDR3. The chain's CDR3 is CSATRLSYEQYF. In DNA, the CDR3 is TGCAGTGCGACCCGACTTTCATACGAGCAGTACTTC.

The gene calls are TRBV5-1 and TRBJ1-1; unclear D gene. Germline V gene data show CDR1 as SGHRS and CDR2 as YFSETQ. The length of the CDR3 is 13 residues. V was shortened by 4 bases and J by 3 bases, with 10 bases between the two germline ends. CDR3 sequence: CASSETRDTEAFF. DNA for the CDR3: TGCGCCAGCAGCGAGACCCGAGACACTGAAGCTTTCTTT.